Below, 9 T cell receptor beta chains from the same sample are listed, as sequenced in a study of blood T cell repertoires in COVID-19. Repertoires were generated with immunoSEQ multiplex PCR, while TCRdb's copy carries only in-frame clones and drops some. Among 95,000 to 120,000 clones listed, around 84% were seen once. Sequences were obtained from peripheral blood. All receptors come from a woman aged 35 to 49 with acute or convalescent COVID-19.

The rearrangement joins TRBV19 to TRBJ2-3, with a weak D call TRBD2 (6 bases). The CDR3 is 14 amino acids. Germline CDR1 is LNHDA and CDR2 is SQIVND (reference sequence). With 1 base removed from V and 5 bases from J, the gap between germline ends came to 10 bases. This chain's CDR3 is CASSIGRAGDTQYF. In DNA form, the CDR3 reads TGTGCCAGTAGTATAGGGAGGGCGGGAGATACGCAGTATTTT.

The CDR3 nucleotides are TGTGCCAGCAGCTTAGACAGGGATCGCTACACCTTC. Protein product: CASSLDRDRYTF. The rearrangement uses TRBV7-2 and TRBJ1-2; TRBD1 might be the D (6 bases). Trimming shortened V by 1 base and J by 9 bases, and 9 bases separated the two germline ends. The length of the CDR3 is 12 residues. Germline CDR1 reads SGHTA; CDR2 reads FQGNSA.

This rearrangement joins TRBV5-8 to TRBJ2-5, with TRBD2 matching 10 bases. V lost 2 bases, J lost 4 bases, and 8 bases stayed unmatched. The germline CDR1 and CDR2 sequences are SGHTS and YDEGEE. The CDR3 consists of 16 residues. The CDR3 DNA is TGTGCCAGCAGCTTTTTAGCGGGGGGCCTCCGAGAGACCCAGTACTTC. It specifies CASSFLAGGLRETQYF.

This chain joins TRBV7-2 and TRBJ2-2, with D hard to call. This CDR3 has 13 amino acids. In germline, CDR1 is SGHTA, CDR2 FQGNSA. Trimming took 6 bases from V and 5 from J, leaving 10 bases between them. The CDR3 loop reads CASSFSRTGELFF. The CDR3 DNA reads TGTGCCAGCAGTTTTAGCCGGACCGGGGAGCTGTTTTTT.

The V call is TRBV7-9, the J call TRBJ1-2; a weak D match, TRBD1 (6 bases). The germline CDR1 and CDR2 sequences are SEHNR and FQNEAQ (reference sequence). V gave up 0 bases and J gave up 8 bases, with 16 bases separating them. The CDR3 has 15 residues. CDR3 in DNA: TGTGCCAGCAGCTTAGCATCAGGGGCCCCGCAGGGCTACACCTTC. Its translation is CASSLASGAPQGYTF.

The chain has TRBV5-1 and TRBJ2-2; 9 positions agree with TRBD1. V trimming: 0 bases; J trimming: 7 bases; junction bases outside the gene matches: 7. The CDR3 loop spans 16 amino acids. Germline V gene data show CDR1 as SGHRS and CDR2 as YFSETQ. The chain's CDR3 is CASSLDGQGRIGELFF. CDR3 sequence (DNA): TGCGCCAGCAGCTTGGACGGACAGGGGCGTATCGGGGAGCTGTTTTTT. Drawing the rest from reference TRBV5-1 and TRBJ2-2, the complete variable domain is KAGVTQTPRYLIKTRGQQVTLSCSPISGHRSVSWYQQTPGQGLQFLFEYFSETQRNKGNFPGRFSGRQFSNSRSEMNVSTLELGDSALYLCASSLDGQGRIGELFFGEGSRLTVL.

The chain is built from TRBV11-1 and TRBJ2-5; D remains ambiguous. The CDR3 extends over 14 amino acids. V was trimmed by 5 bases and J by 1 base, leaving 11 bases between them. Germline loops: CDR1 SGHAT, CDR2 FQDESV (reference sequence). CDR3 in amino acids: CASSPEVVQETQYF. Here the CDR3 DNA reads TGTGCCAGCAGCCCCGAAGTAGTCCAAGAGACCCAGTACTTC.

This rearrangement joins TRBV6-5 to TRBJ2-7; 10 bases map to TRBD2. The V segment lost 6 bases and the J segment 3 bases; nucleotides outside the gene matches: 2. The germline V gene has CDR1 MNHEY and CDR2 SVGAGI. CDR3 length equals 13 residues. The CDR3 coding sequence is TGTGCCAGCAGAGCGGGGGGGCACTACGAGCAGTACTTC. This gives the protein CASRAGGHYEQYF.

The chain combines TRBV9 with TRBJ2-1; 11 positions agree with TRBD1. Germline V gene sequence: CDR1 SGDLS, CDR2 YYNGEE. This CDR3 contains 14 residues. The junction had 5 bases not matched to a gene; V was cut back by 4 bases and J by 8 bases. CDR3 in DNA: TGTGCCAGCAGCTCGGGACAGGGGGGCGATGAGCAGTTCTTC. Translation: CASSSGQGGDEQFF. Together with reference TRBV9 and TRBJ2-1, the CDR3 gives the full variable domain: DSGVTQTPKHLITATGQRVTLRCSPRSGDLSVYWYQQSLDQGLQFLIQYYNGEERAKGNILERFSAQQFPDLHSELNLSSLELGDSALYFCASSSGQGGDEQFFGPGTRLTVL.